This TCR beta chain was recovered during a study of neurological immune-mediated disorders. Study-wide points: There was no clinical or MRI feature that showed an association with the multiple sclerosis repertoire cluster. Phylogenetic grouping assigned the repertoires of 18 of 34 multiple sclerosis patients to a single related-CDR3 cluster, which may represent a signature.

TCRdb re-called the 5' RACE reads with MiXCR, one entry per CDR3 protein. The sample lists approximately 65,000 distinct CDR3 sequences; around 4% were seen once. The CDR3 runs to 14 residues. V dropped 3 bases and J dropped 6 bases, with 12 bases sitting between them. Germline V gives CDR1 LNHNV, CDR2 YYDKDF (reference sequence). This clonotype was detected many times. Its antigen remains unidentified. Material: PBMCs. The clonotype comes from a middle-aged man with multiple sclerosis. The rearrangement joins TRBV15 to TRBJ1-5; D is ambiguous. The CDR3: CATSRVGSGQPQHF. Here the CDR3 DNA reads TGTGCCACCAGCAGGGTAGGCTCTGGTCAGCCCCAGCATTTT.